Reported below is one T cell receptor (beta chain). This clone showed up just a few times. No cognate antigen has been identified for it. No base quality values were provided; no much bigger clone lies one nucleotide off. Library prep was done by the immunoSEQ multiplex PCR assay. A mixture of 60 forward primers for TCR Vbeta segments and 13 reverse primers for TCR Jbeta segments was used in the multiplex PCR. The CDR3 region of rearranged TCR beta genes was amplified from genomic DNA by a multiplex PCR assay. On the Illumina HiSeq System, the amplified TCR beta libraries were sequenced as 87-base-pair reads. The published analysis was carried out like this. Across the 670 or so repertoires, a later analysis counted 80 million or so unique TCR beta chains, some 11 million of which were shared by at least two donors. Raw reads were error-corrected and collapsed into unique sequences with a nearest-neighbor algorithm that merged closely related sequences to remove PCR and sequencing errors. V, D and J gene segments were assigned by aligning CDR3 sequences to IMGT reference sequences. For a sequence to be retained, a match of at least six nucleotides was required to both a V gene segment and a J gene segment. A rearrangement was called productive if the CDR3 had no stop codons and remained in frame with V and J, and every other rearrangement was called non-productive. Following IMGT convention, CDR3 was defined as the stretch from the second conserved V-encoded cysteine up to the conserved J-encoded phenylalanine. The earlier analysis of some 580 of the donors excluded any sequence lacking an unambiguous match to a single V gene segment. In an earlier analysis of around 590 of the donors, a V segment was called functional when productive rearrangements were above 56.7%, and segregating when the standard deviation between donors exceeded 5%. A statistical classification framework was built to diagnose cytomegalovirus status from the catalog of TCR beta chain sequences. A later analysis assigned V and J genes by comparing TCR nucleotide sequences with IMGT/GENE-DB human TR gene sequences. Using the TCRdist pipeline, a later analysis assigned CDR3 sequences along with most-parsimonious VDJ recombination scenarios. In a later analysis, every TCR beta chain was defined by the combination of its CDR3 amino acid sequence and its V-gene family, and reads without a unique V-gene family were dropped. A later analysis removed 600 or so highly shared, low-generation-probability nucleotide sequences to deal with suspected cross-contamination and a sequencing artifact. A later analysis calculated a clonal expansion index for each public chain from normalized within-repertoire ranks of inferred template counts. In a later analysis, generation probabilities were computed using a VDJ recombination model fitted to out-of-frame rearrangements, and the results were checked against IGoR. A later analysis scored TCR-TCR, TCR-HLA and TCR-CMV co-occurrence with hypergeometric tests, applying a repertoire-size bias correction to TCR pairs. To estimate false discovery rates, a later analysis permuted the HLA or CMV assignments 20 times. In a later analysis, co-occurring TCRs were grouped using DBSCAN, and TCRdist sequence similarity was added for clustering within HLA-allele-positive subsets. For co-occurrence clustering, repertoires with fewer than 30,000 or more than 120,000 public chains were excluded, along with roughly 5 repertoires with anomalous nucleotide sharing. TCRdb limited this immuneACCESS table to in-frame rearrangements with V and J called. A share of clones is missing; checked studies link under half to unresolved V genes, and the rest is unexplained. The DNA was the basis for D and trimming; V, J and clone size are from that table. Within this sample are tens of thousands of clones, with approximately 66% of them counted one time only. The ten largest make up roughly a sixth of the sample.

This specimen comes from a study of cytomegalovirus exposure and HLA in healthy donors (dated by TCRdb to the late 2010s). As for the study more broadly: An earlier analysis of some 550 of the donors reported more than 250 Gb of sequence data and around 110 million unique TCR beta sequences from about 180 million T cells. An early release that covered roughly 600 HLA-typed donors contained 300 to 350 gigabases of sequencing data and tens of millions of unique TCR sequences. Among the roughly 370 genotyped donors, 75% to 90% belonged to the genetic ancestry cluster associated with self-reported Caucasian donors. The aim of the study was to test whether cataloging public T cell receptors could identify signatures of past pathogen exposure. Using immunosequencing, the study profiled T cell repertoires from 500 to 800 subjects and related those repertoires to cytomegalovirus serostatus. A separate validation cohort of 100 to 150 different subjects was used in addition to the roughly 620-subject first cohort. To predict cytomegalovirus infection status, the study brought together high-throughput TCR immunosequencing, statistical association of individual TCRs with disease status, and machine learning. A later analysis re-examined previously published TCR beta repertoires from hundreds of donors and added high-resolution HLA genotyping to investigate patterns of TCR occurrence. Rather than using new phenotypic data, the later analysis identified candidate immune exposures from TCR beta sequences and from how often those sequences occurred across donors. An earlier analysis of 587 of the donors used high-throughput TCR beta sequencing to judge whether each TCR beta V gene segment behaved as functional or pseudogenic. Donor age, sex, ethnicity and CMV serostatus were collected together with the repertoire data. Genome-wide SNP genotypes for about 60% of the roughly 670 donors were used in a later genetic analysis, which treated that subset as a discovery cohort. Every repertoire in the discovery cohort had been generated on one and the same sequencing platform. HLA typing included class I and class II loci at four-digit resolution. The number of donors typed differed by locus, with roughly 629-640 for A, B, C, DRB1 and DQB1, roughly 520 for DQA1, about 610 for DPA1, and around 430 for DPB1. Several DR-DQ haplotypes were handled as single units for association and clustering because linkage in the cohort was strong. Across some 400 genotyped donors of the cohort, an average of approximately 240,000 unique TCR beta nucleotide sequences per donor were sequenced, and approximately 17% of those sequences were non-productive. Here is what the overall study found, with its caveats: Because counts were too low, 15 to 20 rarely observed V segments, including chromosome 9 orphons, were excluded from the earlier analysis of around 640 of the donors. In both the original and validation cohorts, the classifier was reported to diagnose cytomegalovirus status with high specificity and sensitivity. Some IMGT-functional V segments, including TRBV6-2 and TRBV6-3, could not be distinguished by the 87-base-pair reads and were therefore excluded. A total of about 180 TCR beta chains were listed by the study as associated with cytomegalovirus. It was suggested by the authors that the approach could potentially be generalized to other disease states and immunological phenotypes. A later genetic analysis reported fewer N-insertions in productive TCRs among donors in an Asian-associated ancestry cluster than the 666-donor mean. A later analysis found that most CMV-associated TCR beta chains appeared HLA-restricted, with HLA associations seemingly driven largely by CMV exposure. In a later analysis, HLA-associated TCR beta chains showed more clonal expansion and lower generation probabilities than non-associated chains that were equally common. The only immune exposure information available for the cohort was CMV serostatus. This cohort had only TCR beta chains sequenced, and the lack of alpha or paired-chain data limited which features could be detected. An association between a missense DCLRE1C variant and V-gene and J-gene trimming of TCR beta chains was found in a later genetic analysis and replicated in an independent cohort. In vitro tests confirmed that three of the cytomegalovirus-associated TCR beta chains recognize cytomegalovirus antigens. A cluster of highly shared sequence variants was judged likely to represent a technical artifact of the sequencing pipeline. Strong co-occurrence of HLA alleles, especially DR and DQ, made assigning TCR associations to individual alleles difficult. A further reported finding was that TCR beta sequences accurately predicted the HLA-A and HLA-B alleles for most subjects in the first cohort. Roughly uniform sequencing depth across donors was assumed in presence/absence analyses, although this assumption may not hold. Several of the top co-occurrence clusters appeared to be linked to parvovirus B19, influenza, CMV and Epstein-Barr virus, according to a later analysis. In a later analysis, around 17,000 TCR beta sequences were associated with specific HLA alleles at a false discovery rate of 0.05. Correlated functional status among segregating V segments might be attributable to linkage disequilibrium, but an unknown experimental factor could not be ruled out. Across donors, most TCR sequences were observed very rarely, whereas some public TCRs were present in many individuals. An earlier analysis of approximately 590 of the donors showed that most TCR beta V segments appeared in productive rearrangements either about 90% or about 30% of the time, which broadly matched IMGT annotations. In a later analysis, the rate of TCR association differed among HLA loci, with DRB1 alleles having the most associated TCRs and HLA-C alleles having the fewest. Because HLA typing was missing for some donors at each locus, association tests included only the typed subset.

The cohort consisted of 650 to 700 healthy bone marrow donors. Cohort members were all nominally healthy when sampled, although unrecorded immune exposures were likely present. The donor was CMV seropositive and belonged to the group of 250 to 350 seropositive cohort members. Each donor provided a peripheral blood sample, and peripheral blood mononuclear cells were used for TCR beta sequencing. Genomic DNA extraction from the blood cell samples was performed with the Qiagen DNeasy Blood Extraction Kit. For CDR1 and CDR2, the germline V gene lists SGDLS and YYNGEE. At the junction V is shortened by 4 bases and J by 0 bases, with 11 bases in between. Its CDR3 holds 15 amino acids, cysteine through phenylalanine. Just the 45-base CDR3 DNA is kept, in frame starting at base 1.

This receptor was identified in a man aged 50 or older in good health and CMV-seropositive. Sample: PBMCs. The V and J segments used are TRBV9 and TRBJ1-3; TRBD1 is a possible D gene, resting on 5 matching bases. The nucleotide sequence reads TGTGCCAGCAGCACGGGACTGCTCTCTGGAAACACCATATATTTT. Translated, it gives CASSTGLLSGNTIYF.